This is a list of T cell receptor beta chains from one sample in a study of blood T cells in healthy people across ages. TCRdb itself ran the 5' RACE reads through MiXCR, one entry per CDR3 protein. The data show around 1,000,000 distinct CDR3 sequences, less than 25% seen once. These records were also assigned to another study, of T cells of mothers and their children.

Sequenced material: blood. Receptors originate from a girl aged 2-10 years in good health. Each CDR3 is given with its conserved first and last residue. The size field is filled for only some rows; it gives once, few, many or a size class.

>.|TRBV5-1|TRBJ2-1
CASSQWDAPRDEQFF
>.|TRBV4-1|TRBJ2-7
CASSRGTGVNEQYF
>.|TRBV5-5|TRBJ1-2
CASSTVEGGGRYGYTF
>few|TRBV20-1|TRBJ2-1
CSASVAGSYYNEQFF
>few|TRBV7-9|.
CASSLAGVARNEQFF
>.|TRBV7-2|TRBJ1-1
CASSRSGLNTEAFF
>.|TRBV4-1|.
CASSPTQRESYEQYF
>.|TRBV6-1|TRBJ1-4
CASSDMFGTATNEKLFF
>.|TRBV7-8|TRBJ2-5
CASSIPGPETQYF
>.|TRBV3-1|.
CASSQEPSVSYEQYF
>.|TRBV3-1|TRBJ2-3
CASSQGGTTLGKDTQYF
>.|TRBV12-3/TRBV12-4|TRBJ1-1
CASRERYMNTEAFF
>.|TRBV27|TRBJ2-1
CASFTGAREQFF
>few|TRBV28|TRBJ2-1
CASSPVDRGTYNEQFF
>few|TRBV3-1|TRBJ1-2
CASSGGTATNYGYTF
>.|TRBV6-2/TRBV6-3|TRBJ2-3
CASSYRPDQGGDTDTQYF
>few|TRBV20-1|TRBJ1-1
CSASRTGRQEAFF
>few|TRBV28|TRBJ2-7
CATGTGGLYEQYF
>.|TRBV18|TRBJ1-2
CASSPPSDRARYGNTF
>.|TRBV20-1|TRBJ2-5
CSAYLAGRQETQYF
>.|TRBV6-1|TRBJ2-5
CASLAGFQETQYF
>.|TRBV6-1|TRBJ2-5
CASRTSGSGPQETQYF
>.|TRBV7-2|TRBJ1-1
CASSSQVTEAFF
>.|TRBV7-7|TRBJ2-1
CASSHLGQNNEQFF
>.|TRBV27|TRBJ2-1
CASSWAGGSYNEQFF
>.|TRBV5-1|TRBJ1-6
CASSPDAKENSPLHF
>.|TRBV12-3/TRBV12-4|TRBJ2-3
CASSQQGPGSADTQYF
>few|TRBV29-1|.
CSIRVEETQYF
>.|TRBV12-3/TRBV12-4|.
CASSSTTGTSLLYEQYF
>few|TRBV29-1|TRBJ2-5
CSVPTSGQETQYF
>many|TRBV7-9|TRBJ2-2
CASSSTGSRTGELFF
>many|TRBV7-8|TRBJ1-4
CASSLEVTPNEKLFF
>.|TRBV6-1|TRBJ2-7
CASSEKRQANYEQYF
>.|TRBV11-2|TRBJ2-1
CASSSRRQVVQFF
>few|TRBV5-1|TRBJ2-7
CASSLGGLRTYEQYF
>few|TRBV12-3/TRBV12-4|TRBJ1-2
CASSDTGFYGYTF
>.|TRBV29-1|.
CSVEGSGLAAQGSYNEQFF
>.|TRBV3-1|TRBJ2-1
CASSQVRVAYNEQFF
>few|TRBV11-2|TRBJ1-5
CASSLASHQPQHF
>few|TRBV9|TRBJ2-3
CASSVEGLAGPDTQYF
>once|TRBV10-3|TRBJ2-3
CAISESRQGYTHTQYF
>few|TRBV12-3/TRBV12-4|TRBJ2-1
CASRLTSGSFHEQFF
>.|TRBV11-2|TRBJ2-5
CASSSLQGTQYF
>.|TRBV7-3|TRBJ2-1
CASSFLSSGYDEQFF